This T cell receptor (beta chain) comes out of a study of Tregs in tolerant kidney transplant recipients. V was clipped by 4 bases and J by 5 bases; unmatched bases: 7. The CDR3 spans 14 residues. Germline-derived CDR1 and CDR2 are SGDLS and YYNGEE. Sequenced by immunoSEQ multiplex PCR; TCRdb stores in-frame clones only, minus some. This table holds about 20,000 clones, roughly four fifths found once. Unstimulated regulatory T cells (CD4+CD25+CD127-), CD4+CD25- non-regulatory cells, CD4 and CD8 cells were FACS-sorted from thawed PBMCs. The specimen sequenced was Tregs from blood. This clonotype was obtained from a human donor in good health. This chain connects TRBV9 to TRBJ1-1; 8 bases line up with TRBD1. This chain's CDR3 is CASSLTGAKTEAFF. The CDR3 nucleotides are TGTGCCAGCAGCCTGACAGGGGCGAAGACTGAAGCTTTCTTT.